The 25 T cell receptor beta chains listed next were all sequenced from one sample in a study of T cell repertoires in cytomegalovirus infection. These receptors have no identified antigens. TCRdb redid the calling of the reads with MiXCR, one entry per CDR3 protein. The data hold a few hundred thousand distinct CDR3 sequences, with about 35% observed a single time. Source: cultured PBMCs, taken from culture after CMV antigen stimulation. The receptors were sampled from a human donor in good health (CMV status not recorded). Some clones in this sample may be carry-over from other donors' samples.

This clonotype was counted many times. This chain connects TRBV24-1 to TRBJ2-1, with 8 bases aligning to TRBD1. The V gene end was trimmed by 7 bases and the J gene end by 6 bases; junction bases not matched to a gene: 4. Germline V gene sequence: CDR1 KGHDR, CDR2 SFDVKD. The CDR3 spans 13 residues. The CDR3 protein is CATRNGQGNEQFF. The CDR3 DNA follows: TGTGCCACCAGAAACGGACAGGGCAATGAGCAGTTCTTC.

V is TRBV5-6 and J is TRBJ1-2, with 9 bases fitting TRBD1. V shed 3 bases and J 6 bases; nucleotides not matched to a gene: 9. There are 15 residues in the CDR3. The germline V gene encodes CDR1 SGHDT and CDR2 YYEEEE. CDR3 nucleotides: TGTGCCAGCAGCTCCCCAGCGGACAGGGGTAATGGCTACACCTTC. It codes for CASSSPADRGNGYTF.

Only a few counts were recorded for this clonotype. J is TRBJ2-7 and V is TRBV6-6; TRBD2 is a possible D gene (5 bases). Germline V gene data show CDR1 as MNHNY and CDR2 as SVGAGI (reference sequence). V lost 2 bases and J 0 bases, leaving 8 bases between the germline ends. This CDR3 contains 14 residues. The CDR3 DNA is TGTGCCAGCAGTTACGGCGGGCCCTCCTACGAGCAGTACTTC. It codes for CASSYGGPSYEQYF.

This clonotype was observed at least ten times. The genes are TRBV7-2 and TRBJ2-1; no clear D gene. V lost 3 bases to trimming and J lost 7 bases, with 13 bases between them. The CDR3 covers 14 residues. The germline CDR1 and CDR2 sequences are SGHTA and FQGNSA. The CDR3 nucleotides are TGTGCCAGCAGCTTCCCAGGATCATCGAATGAGCAGTTCTTC. It encodes CASSFPGSSNEQFF.

This sequence joins TRBV12-3 or TRBV12-4 and TRBJ1-2; TRBD1 is a possible D gene (5 bases). V gave up 6 bases and J gave up 0 bases, with 17 bases separating them. CDR3 length: 16 amino acids. CDR3 protein: CASRPGYRSPNYGYTF. The CDR3 DNA reads TGTGCCAGCAGGCCCGGATACAGGTCCCCTAACTATGGCTACACCTTC.

This clonotype was found a few times. The chain carries TRBV12-3 or TRBV12-4 and TRBJ1-1, with a tentative D call TRBD1 (5 bases). The length of the CDR3 is 13 residues. V dropped 6 bases and J dropped 7 bases, with 15 bases sitting between them. The CDR3 region is CASSTRGYSEAFF. CDR3 DNA: TGTGCCAGCAGCACCCGGGGGTATAGTGAAGCTTTCTTT.

The sample holds a few counts of this clonotype. This chain uses TRBV28 with TRBJ2-2; a possible D gene is TRBD1 (5 bases). CDR1 and CDR2 from the germline V gene are MDHEN and SYDVKM. The V end was cut by 11 bases, the J end by 0 bases, with 10 bases between. The CDR3 extends over 13 amino acids. The CDR3 here is CASWGPNTGELFF. CDR3 DNA sequence: TGTGCCTCCTGGGGCCCGAACACCGGGGAGCTGTTTTTT.

The J gene is TRBJ2-1, the V gene TRBV4-1, with 8 bases fitting TRBD2. The V segment lost 0 bases and the J segment 9 bases; nucleotides outside the gene matches: 7. This CDR3 is 15 amino acids long. The germline gives CDR1 MGHRA, CDR2 YSYEKL. The CDR3 region is CASSQDRSGRFEQFF. The CDR3 region has the DNA TGCGCCAGCAGCCAAGATCGAAGCGGGAGATTTGAGCAGTTCTTC.

This clonotype was counted once. The J gene is TRBJ1-2, the V gene TRBV19; 8 bases line up with TRBD1. This CDR3 comprises 15 residues. J was trimmed by 4 bases and V by 7 bases; bases with no gene match: 11. Germline CDR1 LNHDA, CDR2 SQIVND (reference sequence). The CDR3 is CASTDRRDRIYGYTF. The CDR3, as DNA: TGTGCCAGTACCGACCGCCGGGACAGGATCTATGGCTACACCTTC. Full variable domain (missing parts from reference TRBV19 and TRBJ1-2): DGGITQSPKYLFRKEGQNVTLSCEQNLNHDAMYWYRQDPGQGLRLIYYSQIVNDFQKGDIAEGYSVSREKKESFPLTVTSAQKNPTAFYLCASTDRRDRIYGYTFGSGTRLTVV.

This clonotype showed up just a few times. CDR3 nucleotides: TGTGCCACCAGTGATTTCCTAGCGGGAGGGTACAATGAGCAGTTCTTC. Translated, it gives CATSDFLAGGYNEQFF. V and J are TRBV24-1 and TRBJ2-1, with 12 bases aligning to TRBD2. CDR1 and CDR2 (germline): KGHDR, SFDVKD. The J segment lost 4 bases and the V segment lost 1 base, leaving 1 base of the junction unmatched. The CDR3 sequence is 16 residues long.

For this clonotype: The junction departs from germline at one end; a sequencing error may be responsible. The gene calls are TRBV7-6 and TRBJ1-1; possibly TRBD1 for D (6 bases). CDR1 SGHVS and CDR2 FNYEAQ come from the germline V gene. The CDR3 covers 13 residues. This CDR3 is CASSSLLDRSKVF. The CDR3 nucleotides read TGTGCCAGCAGCTCCTTATTGGACAGATCTAAGGTCTTT.

This chain links TRBV5-4 with TRBJ2-1, with 9 nucleotides matching TRBD1. The J segment lost 10 bases and the V segment lost 4 bases, leaving 15 bases of the junction unmatched. This CDR3 is 16 amino acids long. Germline CDR1 SGHNT, CDR2 YYREEE (reference sequence). CDR3 sequence (DNA): TGTGCCAGCAGCAAGGCCCGGACAGGGGCAGAGGACGAGCAGTTCTTC. Its protein product is CASSKARTGAEDEQFF.

J is TRBJ2-1 and V is TRBV12-3 or TRBV12-4, with 7 bases that match TRBD2. The CDR3 totals 15 residues. J was trimmed by 9 bases and V by 3 bases; bases with no gene match: 11. The CDR3 spells CASSFQAGPDGEQFF. The CDR3 DNA reads as TGTGCCAGCAGTTTTCAAGCGGGACCCGACGGTGAGCAGTTCTTC.

This sequence joins TRBV10-2 and TRBJ2-7; 16 positions match TRBD2. With V trimmed by 6 bases and J by 4 bases, 9 bases remained unmatched. The CDR3 length is 17 residues. Germline V gives CDR1 WSHSY, CDR2 SAAADI. The CDR3, as DNA: TGCGCCAGCAGCTCCGGGACTAGCGGGAGGGCCCGTTACGAGCAGTACGTC. This translates into CASSSGTSGRARYEQYV.

Only a few counts were recorded for this clonotype. J is TRBJ2-7 and V is TRBV4-2; no definite D call. In germline, CDR1 is LGHNA, CDR2 YNFKEQ. Trimming left V 0 bases short and J 7 bases short, with 7 bases between. The CDR3 runs 12 residues. The CDR3 region is CASSQENFEQYF. DNA for the CDR3: TGTGCCAGCAGCCAAGAAAATTTTGAGCAGTACTTC.

This clonotype has more than one count but fewer than ten. The chain uses TRBV19 and TRBJ1-5; possibly TRBD1 for D (6 bases). Germline lookup yields CDR1 LNHDA and CDR2 SQIVND (reference sequence). This CDR3 has 14 amino acids. V was cut by 3 bases and J by 7 bases, with 13 bases left in between. CDR3 in DNA: TGTGCCAGTAGTATCAGGGGCTTGGGGCAGCCCCAGCATTTT. Its protein is CASSIRGLGQPQHF.

This clonotype was picked up many times. The chain has TRBV7-2 and TRBJ1-2; 8 positions match TRBD1. The CDR3 extends over 14 amino acids. CDR1 and CDR2 (germline): SGHTA, FQGNSA. The J segment lost 2 bases and the V segment lost 5 bases, leaving 4 bases of the junction unmatched. CDR3 protein: CASSGQGPNYGYTF. In DNA form, the CDR3 reads TGTGCCAGCAGCGGACAGGGCCCAAACTATGGCTACACCTTC.

This chain uses TRBV7-9 with TRBJ2-4, with D possibly being TRBD1 or TRBD2 (5 bases each). The germline V gene has CDR1 SEHNR and CDR2 FQNEAQ (reference sequence). The CDR3 has 13 amino acids. Deletions cut 0 bases from V and 6 bases from J, with 6 bases between. CDR3 nucleotide sequence: TGTGCCAGCAGCTTAGCGGGACCAAACATTCAGTACTTC. This gives the protein CASSLAGPNIQYF.

This clonotype was detected a few times. CDR3 nucleotide sequence: TGTGCCAGCAGCCTCCTGGGGGGCGCCGAAGAGACCCAGTACTTC. Amino acids: CASSLLGGAEETQYF. V gene TRBV6-1 combines with J gene TRBJ2-5, with D perhaps matching TRBD1 or TRBD2 (6 bases each). V was pared by 6 bases and J by 3 bases, with 17 bases between. This CDR3 has 15 amino acids. CDR1 is MNHNS and CDR2 is SASEGT in the germline V gene.

The V gene is TRBV19, the J gene TRBJ1-5; 9 bases align to TRBD1. The CDR3 contains 13 residues. Germline CDR1 LNHDA, CDR2 SQIVND (reference sequence). V was clipped by 11 bases and J by 1 base; unmatched bases: 3. CDR3 nucleotide sequence: TGTGCCGCGGACAGGGGAAGCAATCAGCCCCAGCATTTT. Protein: CAADRGSNQPQHF.

This clonotype showed up many times. This sequence joins TRBV7-2 and TRBJ1-5, with D uncertain. V shed 4 bases and J shed 6 bases, with 10 bases lying between them. Germline V gene data show CDR1 as SGHTA and CDR2 as FQGNSA. The CDR3 is 13 residues long. CDR3 coding DNA: TGTGCCAGCAGCTCGCTTCAGAGTCAGCCCCAGCATTTT. This codes for CASSSLQSQPQHF.

CDR3 in DNA: TGTGCCAGCAGTGAGGCTAGCGGTAACACCGGGGAGCTGTTTTTT. Protein product: CASSEASGNTGELFF. This chain connects TRBV2 to TRBJ2-2; TRBD2 matches 7 bases. Germline assignment: CDR1 SNHLY and CDR2 FYNNEI. The J segment lost 2 bases and the V segment lost 3 bases, leaving 3 bases of the junction unmatched. This CDR3 has 15 residues.

The chain is built from TRBV6-2 or TRBV6-3 and TRBJ2-3; D may match TRBD1 or TRBD2 (5 bases each). The ends were cut back, 2 bases at V and 0 bases at J, with 12 bases in the middle. The CDR3 is 16 residues long. The germline gives CDR1 MNHEY, CDR2 SVGEGT. The CDR3 region has the DNA TGTGCCAGCAGTTACCCGGACACGGGAAGCACAGATACGCAGTATTTT. Amino acids: CASSYPDTGSTDTQYF.

This clonotype has ten or more counts. The chain carries TRBV12-3 or TRBV12-4 and TRBJ2-5; D not certain. V lost 6 bases to trimming and J lost 6 bases, with 14 bases between them. This CDR3 is built from 13 residues. The CDR3 nucleotides are TGTGCCAGCAGCGTAGGTAATCTGAAGACCCAGTACTTC. It encodes CASSVGNLKTQYF.

This clonotype occurred a few times. The chain recombines TRBV27 with TRBJ2-4; D possibly corresponds to TRBD1 (5 bases). The V gene lost 8 bases and the J gene lost 0 bases, with 14 bases spanning the gap. This CDR3 spans 15 amino acids. Germline V lookup: CDR1 MNHEY, CDR2 SMNVEV (reference sequence). CDR3 region: CASRRDDRAKNIQYF. DNA for the CDR3: TGTGCCAGCCGAAGGGATGACAGAGCCAAAAACATTCAGTACTTC.